The rows below give T cell receptor beta chains drawn from one sample of a study of tissue T cells after allogeneic stem cell transplantation. TCRdb's copy holds only in-frame clones and misses some; the assay was immunoSEQ multiplex PCR. The table records 600 to 850 clones, about half of them present only once. The starting material was blood, obtained at autopsy. All receptors derive from a male patient over 55 with steroid-refractory graft-versus-host disease after an allogeneic stem cell transplant. Some T cells may arise from the graft donor. Each CDR3 is given with its conserved first and last residue. D genes are given only for firm matches. For some rows the clone size is stated as once, few or many, or as a class when expanded; others skip it.

d_call: -; j_call: TRBJ1-5; clone_size: -; v_call: TRBV10-1; cdr3_aa: CASSDNLEPDQPQHF; cdr3_nt: TGCGCCAGCAGTGACAATCTTGAACCCGATCAGCCCCAGCATTTT
d_call: -; j_call: TRBJ1-3; clone_size: -; v_call: TRBV7-9; cdr3_aa: CASQSSGNTIYF; cdr3_nt: TGTGCCAGTCAGAGCTCTGGAAACACCATATATTTT
d_call: -; j_call: TRBJ2-5; clone_size: -; v_call: TRBV7-2; cdr3_aa: CASSLLQGSQETQYF; cdr3_nt: TGTGCCAGCAGCTTACTCCAGGGGAGCCAAGAGACCCAGTACTTC
d_call: -; j_call: TRBJ1-5; clone_size: -; v_call: TRBV27; cdr3_aa: CASSFRRNQPQHF; cdr3_nt: TGTGCCAGCAGTTTCCGCAGGAATCAGCCCCAGCATTTT
d_call: TRBD1; j_call: TRBJ1-2; clone_size: -; v_call: TRBV13; cdr3_aa: CASSGDRGANYGYTF; cdr3_nt: TGTGCCAGCAGCGGCGACAGGGGTGCTAACTATGGCTACACCTTC
d_call: -; j_call: TRBJ2-1; clone_size: few; v_call: TRBV4-1; cdr3_aa: CASSQSTYNEQFF; cdr3_nt: TGCGCCAGCAGCCAAAGCACCTACAATGAGCAGTTCTTC
d_call: TRBD1; j_call: TRBJ2-2; clone_size: few; v_call: TRBV4-1; cdr3_aa: CATTRDRATGELFF; cdr3_nt: TGCGCCACCACCCGGGACAGGGCCACCGGGGAGCTGTTTTTT
d_call: -; j_call: TRBJ1-5; clone_size: -; v_call: TRBV19; cdr3_aa: CASDDRPTEGNQPQHF; cdr3_nt: TGTGCCAGTGATGACAGGCCCACGGAGGGCAATCAGCCCCAGCATTTT
d_call: -; j_call: TRBJ2-5; clone_size: medium-sized; v_call: TRBV7-3; cdr3_aa: CASSLTGGYQETQYF; cdr3_nt: TGTGCCAGCAGCTTAACGGGCGGGTACCAAGAGACCCAGTACTTC
d_call: -; j_call: TRBJ2-5; clone_size: -; v_call: TRBV4-1; cdr3_aa: CASSSRDSTFQETQYF; cdr3_nt: TGCGCCAGCAGCTCACGGGACTCGACCTTCCAAGAGACCCAGTACTTC
d_call: -; j_call: TRBJ2-1; clone_size: few; v_call: TRBV7-2; cdr3_aa: CASSIGLASQFF; cdr3_nt: TGTGCCAGCAGCATTGGCCTAGCCTCCCAGTTCTTC
d_call: -; j_call: TRBJ2-7; clone_size: few; v_call: TRBV27; cdr3_aa: CASFYRSSGFYEQYF; cdr3_nt: TGTGCCAGCTTCTACAGGAGCTCGGGGTTTTACGAGCAGTACTTC
d_call: -; j_call: TRBJ2-1; clone_size: medium-sized; v_call: TRBV5-6; cdr3_aa: CASSFPRGGINEQFF; cdr3_nt: TGTGCCAGCAGCTTTCCAAGGGGCGGGATAAATGAGCAGTTCTTC
d_call: -; j_call: TRBJ1-2; clone_size: -; v_call: TRBV2; cdr3_aa: CASSEARLYYGYTF; cdr3_nt: TGTGCCAGCAGTGAAGCGCGACTGTACTATGGCTACACCTTC
d_call: -; j_call: TRBJ2-2; clone_size: -; v_call: TRBV25-1; cdr3_aa: CASTGDLNTGELFF; cdr3_nt: TGTGCCAGCACGGGGGACTTGAACACCGGGGAGCTGTTTTTT
d_call: TRBD1; j_call: TRBJ2-2; clone_size: large; v_call: TRBV4-1; cdr3_aa: CASSRDRATGELFF; cdr3_nt: TGCGCCAGCAGCCGAGACAGGGCCACCGGGGAGCTGTTTTTT
d_call: -; j_call: TRBJ1-4; clone_size: large; v_call: TRBV7-9; cdr3_aa: CASSSFDGNEKLFF; cdr3_nt: TGTGCCAGCAGCTCCTTCGACGGGAATGAAAAACTGTTTTTT
d_call: -; j_call: TRBJ1-5; clone_size: -; v_call: TRBV10-3; cdr3_aa: CAISRTAPNSNQPQHF; cdr3_nt: TGTGCCATCAGTCGAACGGCCCCTAATAGCAATCAGCCCCAGCATTTT
d_call: TRBD1; j_call: TRBJ1-6; clone_size: medium-sized; v_call: TRBV5-6; cdr3_aa: CASSPQGRTNSPLHF; cdr3_nt: TGTGCCAGCAGCCCACAGGGGCGAACGAATTCACCCCTCCACTTT
d_call: -; j_call: TRBJ1-6; clone_size: -; v_call: TRBV6-2/TRBV6-3; cdr3_aa: CASSKDSLRGYSPLHF; cdr3_nt: TGTGCCAGCAGTAAGGACAGCCTCAGGGGTTATTCACCCCTCCACTTT
d_call: -; j_call: TRBJ1-2; clone_size: large; v_call: TRBV2; cdr3_aa: CASSARTDYGYTF; cdr3_nt: TGTGCCAGCAGCGCTAGGACAGATTATGGCTACACCTTC
d_call: TRBD2; j_call: TRBJ2-5; clone_size: large; v_call: TRBV5-6; cdr3_aa: CARRWGAGGGETQYF; cdr3_nt: TGTGCCCGCCGCTGGGGGGCCGGGGGGGGAGAGACCCAGTACTTC
d_call: -; j_call: TRBJ1-2; clone_size: -; v_call: TRBV6-5; cdr3_aa: CASSYNNGGGYGYTF; cdr3_nt: TGTGCCAGCAGCTACAATAACGGGGGCGGCTATGGCTACACCTTC
d_call: -; j_call: TRBJ2-6; clone_size: -; v_call: TRBV15; cdr3_aa: CATSRGKTASGANVLTF; cdr3_nt: TGTGCCACCAGCAGGGGTAAAACAGCCTCTGGGGCCAACGTCCTGACTTTC
d_call: TRBD1; j_call: TRBJ1-1; clone_size: few; v_call: TRBV9; cdr3_aa: CASSVEGANTEAFF; cdr3_nt: TGTGCCAGCAGCGTAGAGGGGGCGAACACTGAAGCTTTCTTT
d_call: -; j_call: TRBJ1-1; clone_size: few; v_call: TRBV3-1/TRBV3-2; cdr3_aa: CASSQEGIGGTEAFF; cdr3_nt: TGTGCCAGCAGCCAAGAGGGGATTGGAGGCACTGAAGCTTTCTTT
d_call: TRBD1; j_call: TRBJ2-7; clone_size: -; v_call: TRBV2; cdr3_aa: CASSGQGEYEQYF; cdr3_nt: TGTGCCAGCAGCGGACAGGGGGAGTACGAGCAGTACTTC
d_call: TRBD2; j_call: TRBJ2-5; clone_size: -; v_call: TRBV9; cdr3_aa: CASSPLESGGEQTQYF; cdr3_nt: TGTGCCAGCAGCCCCCTGGAGAGCGGGGGGGAACAGACCCAGTACTTC
d_call: TRBD1; j_call: TRBJ2-7; clone_size: medium-sized; v_call: TRBV13; cdr3_aa: CASSPLPGTGVYEQYF; cdr3_nt: TGTGCCAGCAGCCCCCTCCCCGGGACAGGGGTCTACGAGCAGTACTTC
d_call: -; j_call: TRBJ2-2; clone_size: -; v_call: TRBV19; cdr3_aa: CASSGSYTGELFF; cdr3_nt: TGTGCCAGTAGCGGGTCCTACACCGGGGAGCTGTTTTTT
d_call: -; j_call: TRBJ1-3; clone_size: large; v_call: TRBV15; cdr3_aa: CATSRTFIRVPSGNTIYF; cdr3_nt: TGTGCCACCAGCAGGACCTTTATCAGGGTGCCATCTGGAAACACCATATATTTT
d_call: -; j_call: TRBJ1-5; clone_size: -; v_call: TRBV6-5; cdr3_aa: CASSYDRTHQPQHF; cdr3_nt: TGTGCCAGCAGTTACGACAGGACGCATCAGCCCCAGCATTTT
d_call: TRBD1; j_call: TRBJ2-7; clone_size: -; v_call: TRBV6-6; cdr3_aa: CASSYGRGSYEQYF; cdr3_nt: TGTGCCAGCAGTTACGGCAGGGGGAGTTACGAGCAGTACTTC
d_call: -; j_call: TRBJ2-7; clone_size: -; v_call: TRBV4-3; cdr3_aa: CASSQASTPSVYEQYF; cdr3_nt: TGCGCCAGCAGCCAAGCTTCCACCCCTTCTGTCTACGAGCAGTACTTC
d_call: -; j_call: TRBJ2-5; clone_size: large; v_call: TRBV27; cdr3_aa: CASSFGYQETQYF; cdr3_nt: TGTGCCAGCAGTTTTGGATACCAAGAGACCCAGTACTTC
d_call: -; j_call: TRBJ2-5; clone_size: -; v_call: TRBV4-2; cdr3_aa: CASSLPGPTYQETQYF; cdr3_nt: TGTGCCAGCAGCCTCCCCGGCCCGACTTATCAAGAGACCCAGTACTTC